This TCR beta chain was identified during a study of cytomegalovirus exposure and HLA in healthy donors. Vbeta (60) and Jbeta (13) primers were used in the PCR. Method: immunoSEQ multiplex PCR; TCRdb's copy keeps in-frame clones and lacks some. The table has 150,000 or so clones, around 72% seen once; the top ten hold around 2.5%. Germline CDR1 is KGHSH and CDR2 is LQKENI. The trim removed 3 bases at V and 6 bases at J, leaving 5 bases unmatched. The CDR3 loop spans 13 amino acids. Everyone who donated was a healthy bone marrow donor. Comment on this clone: The antigen is undetermined.

Findings of the study overall: V- and J-gene trimming in TCR beta was tied to a missense DCLRE1C variant by an analysis performed later. A prior analysis recorded that most TCR beta V segments were productive about 87% or about 30% of the time. Some highly shared sequence variants likely arose as a pipeline artifact.

The sequenced material came from PBMCs. The V and J genes are TRBV18 and TRBJ2-7; TRBD1 matches at 7 bases. The TCR comes from a female donor in good health and CMV-seronegative. For the CDR3, the DNA is TGTGCCAGCTCACCTGACAGGGCCAGCGAGCAGTACTTC. This codes for CASSPDRASEQYF. The variable domain in full, completed from reference TRBV18 and TRBJ2-7, reads NAGVMQNPRHLVRRRGQEARLRCSPMKGHSHVYWYRQLPEEGLKFMVYLQKENIIDESGMPKERFSAEFPKEGPSILRIQQVVRGDSAAYFCASSPDRASEQYFGPGTRLTVT.